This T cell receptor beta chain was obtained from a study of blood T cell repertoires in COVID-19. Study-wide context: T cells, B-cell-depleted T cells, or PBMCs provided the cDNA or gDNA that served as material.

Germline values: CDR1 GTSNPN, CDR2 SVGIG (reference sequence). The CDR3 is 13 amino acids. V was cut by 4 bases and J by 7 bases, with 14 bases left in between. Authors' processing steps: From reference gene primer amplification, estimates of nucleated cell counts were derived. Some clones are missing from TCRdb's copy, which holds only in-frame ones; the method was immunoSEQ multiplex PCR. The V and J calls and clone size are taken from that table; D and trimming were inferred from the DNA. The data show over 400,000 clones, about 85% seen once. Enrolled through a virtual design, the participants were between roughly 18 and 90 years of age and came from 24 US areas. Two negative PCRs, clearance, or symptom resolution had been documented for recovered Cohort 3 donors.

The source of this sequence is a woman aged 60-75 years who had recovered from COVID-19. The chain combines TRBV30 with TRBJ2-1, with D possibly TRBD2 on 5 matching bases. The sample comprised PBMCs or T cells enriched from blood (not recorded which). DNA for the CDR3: TGTGCCTGGAAAGCGGTCAATGGGAATGAGCAGTTCTTC. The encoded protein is CAWKAVNGNEQFF. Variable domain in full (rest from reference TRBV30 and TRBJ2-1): SQTIHQWPATLVQPVGSPLSLECTVEGTSNPNLYWYRQAAGRGLQLLFYSVGIGQISSEVPQNLSASRPQDRQFILSSKKLLLSDSGFYLCAWKAVNGNEQFFGPGTRLTVL.